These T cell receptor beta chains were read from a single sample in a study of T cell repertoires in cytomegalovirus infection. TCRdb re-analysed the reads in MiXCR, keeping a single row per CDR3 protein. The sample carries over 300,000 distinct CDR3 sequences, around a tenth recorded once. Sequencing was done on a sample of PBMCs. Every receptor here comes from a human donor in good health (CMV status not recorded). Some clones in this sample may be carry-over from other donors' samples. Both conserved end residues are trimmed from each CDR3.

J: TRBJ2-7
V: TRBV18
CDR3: ASSPVAGQMRSYEQY

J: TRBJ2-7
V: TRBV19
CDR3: ASSKDRGYEQY

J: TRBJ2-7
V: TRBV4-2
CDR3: ASSQDMGASYEQY

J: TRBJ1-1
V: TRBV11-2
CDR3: ASSSLRLRTEAF

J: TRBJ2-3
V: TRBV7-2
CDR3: ASNPTTSTDTQY

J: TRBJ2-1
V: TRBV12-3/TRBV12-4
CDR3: ASSFGPTSGRSEQF

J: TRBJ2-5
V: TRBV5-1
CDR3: ASSLMRDRDLLGETQY

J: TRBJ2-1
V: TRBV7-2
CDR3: ASSPRLAGGNNEQF

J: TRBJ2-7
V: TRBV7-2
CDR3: ASSSGTGLWEQY

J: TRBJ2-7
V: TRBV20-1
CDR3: SAASGQGLYEQY

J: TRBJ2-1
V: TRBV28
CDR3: ASIVAGEYNEQF

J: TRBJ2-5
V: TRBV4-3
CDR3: ASSQEPPRWGLAGLGETQY

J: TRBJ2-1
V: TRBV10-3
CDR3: AISESSGEYNEQF

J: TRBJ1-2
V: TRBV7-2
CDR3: ASTPDGYGYT

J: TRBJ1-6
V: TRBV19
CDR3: ASRGQSTSPLH

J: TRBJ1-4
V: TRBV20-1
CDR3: SARTGANEKLF

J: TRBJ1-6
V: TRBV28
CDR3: ASIESLKNSPLH

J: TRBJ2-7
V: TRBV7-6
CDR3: ASSSALTSGAYYEQY

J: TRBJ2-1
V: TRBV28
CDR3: ASNSVGAGYNEQF

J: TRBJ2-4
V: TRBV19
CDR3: ASSPQTGTAKNIQY

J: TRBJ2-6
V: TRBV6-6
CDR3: ASSYSVLGANVLT

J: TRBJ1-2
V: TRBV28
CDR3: ASSSSASGRATGSRYT

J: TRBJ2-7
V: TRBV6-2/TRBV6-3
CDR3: ASSTTDEQY

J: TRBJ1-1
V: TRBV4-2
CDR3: ASSQEVAGKNTEAF

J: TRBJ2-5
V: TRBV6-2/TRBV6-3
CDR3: ASGERGYQETQY

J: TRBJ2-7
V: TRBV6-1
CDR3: ANRPWTSGNRYEQY

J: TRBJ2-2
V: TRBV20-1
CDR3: SVLGLVNTGELF

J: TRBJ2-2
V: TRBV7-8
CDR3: ASSLIEVGGELF

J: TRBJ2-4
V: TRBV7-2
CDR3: ASSPGTAKNIQY

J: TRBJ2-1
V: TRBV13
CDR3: ASTVSTGVPLSYNEQF

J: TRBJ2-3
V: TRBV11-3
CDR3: ASSLGPGGRENSDTQY

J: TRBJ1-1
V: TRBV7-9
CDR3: ASSLPAPGENTEAF

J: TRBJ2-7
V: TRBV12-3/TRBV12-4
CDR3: ASGEAGRPEQY

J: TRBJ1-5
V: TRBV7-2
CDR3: ASSSGSGRNQPQH

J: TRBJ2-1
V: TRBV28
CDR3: ASRDQGRAFGGEQF

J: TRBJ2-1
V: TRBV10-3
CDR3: AISDGTWGNEQF

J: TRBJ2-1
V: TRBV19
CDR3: ASTLGPGPYNEQF

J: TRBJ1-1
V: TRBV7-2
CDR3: ASRRTAPNTEAF

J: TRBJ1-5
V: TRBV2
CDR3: ASSESRAINQPQH

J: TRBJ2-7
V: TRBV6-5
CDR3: ATSDTPSYEQY

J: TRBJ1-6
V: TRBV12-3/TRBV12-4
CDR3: ASSAGEGRNSPLH

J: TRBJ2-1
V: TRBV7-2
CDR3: ASSLRLSGYNEQF

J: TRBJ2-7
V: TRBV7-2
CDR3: ASSLEQQPYYEQY

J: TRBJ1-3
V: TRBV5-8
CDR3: ASSFLTGFSGNTIY

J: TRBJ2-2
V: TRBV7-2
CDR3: ASSFDGTPNTGELF

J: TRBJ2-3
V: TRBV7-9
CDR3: ASSPSGGVASNTDTQY

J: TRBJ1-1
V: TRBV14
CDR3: ASSQREGFGNTEAF

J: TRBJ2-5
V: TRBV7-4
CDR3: ASSLGSKETQY

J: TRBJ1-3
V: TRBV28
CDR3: ARDRNSGNTIY

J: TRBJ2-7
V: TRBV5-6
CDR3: ASTGQGYEQY

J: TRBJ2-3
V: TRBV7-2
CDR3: ASSLAGGPPDTQY

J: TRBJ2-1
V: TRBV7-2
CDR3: ASSLAGRSSYNEQF

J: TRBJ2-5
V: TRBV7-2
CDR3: ASSLASTFRGQETQY

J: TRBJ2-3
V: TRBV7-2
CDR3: ASSLAGGGADTQY

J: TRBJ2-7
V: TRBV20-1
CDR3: SAKKGNYEQY

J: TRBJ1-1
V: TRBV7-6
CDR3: ASSRNRVDTEAF

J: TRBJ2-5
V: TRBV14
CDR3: ASSQVNRGRQETQY

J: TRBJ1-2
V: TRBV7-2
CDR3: ASSLVGGGGWDGYT

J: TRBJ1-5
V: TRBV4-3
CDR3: ASSQDRQNSNQPQH